Here is one T cell receptor (beta chain) with its context. CDR1 is SGHRS and CDR2 is YFSETQ in the germline V gene. The V end was cut by 0 bases, the J end by 5 bases, with 6 bases between. The CDR3 is 13 amino acids. The sample belongs to a study of T cell changes during pregnancy in multiple sclerosis. Repertoires were generated with immunoSEQ multiplex PCR, while TCRdb's copy carries only in-frame clones and drops some. Of 90,000 to 130,000 clones detected, approximately 90% appear once; the ten largest clones hold more than 1.5%. The specimen was peripheral blood, collected in the third trimester of pregnancy. The gene calls are TRBV5-1 and TRBJ2-1; D unclear. The sequence was obtained from a female donor with multiple sclerosis, enrolled in a pregnancy study. The DNA for the CDR3 is TGCGCCAGCAGCTTGGACAGAAACAATGAGCAGTTCTTC. This translates into CASSLDRNNEQFF.